The source of this TCR beta chain is a study of spatial heterogeneity in lung cancer. Via MiXCR, TCRdb re-called the 5' RACE reads, giving one row per CDR3 protein. The sample holds 9,900 or so distinct CDR3 sequences, roughly an eighth seen once. Germline V gene lookup returns CDR1 LNHNV and CDR2 YYDKDF (reference sequence). Trimming at V came to 1 base and at J to 7 bases, leaving 4 bases not matched to a gene. The CDR3 loop spans 14 amino acids. Time point defined: sample taken at primary tumor resection. This clonotype was detected ten times or more. Antigen unknown. As an off-target read in a library built for alpha chains, this beta chain has a frequency of little significance. Points from the study as a whole: Expanded TCRs that were ubiquitous or regional had counts tracking ubiquitous and regional nonsynonymous mutations, respectively. Expanded intratumoral alpha and beta TCR counts tracked tumor mutation counts.

The sequence was collected from a male donor with early-stage non-small cell lung cancer. V is TRBV15 and J is TRBJ2-5, with TRBD1 matching over 9 bases. Here the sequenced sample was lung tumor tissue, taken at surgery. The CDR3 DNA reads as TGTGCCACCAGCAGAGCGGGACAGGGAGTGACCCAGTACTTC. It translates to CATSRAGQGVTQYF.